This T cell receptor (beta chain) was found in a study of blood T cells in healthy people across ages. PCR was performed a second time for roughly 7 to 12 cycles using a sample-barcoded 5' primer and a J-beta primer mix. One entry per CDR3 protein, called by TCRdb with MiXCR from the 5' RACE reads. The sample has about 1,000,000 distinct CDR3 sequences, 45% seen once. To note about this clonotype: Its antigen remains unidentified.

Ranging in age from about 6 to 100, the donors were healthy Caucasian individuals from Russia. General study findings and limits: Total diversity from one million sequenced T cells was likely underestimated. Long-lived donors exceeded aged donors in naive CD4+ cells and diversity. It was found that TCR beta diversity correlated strongly with the percentage of naive T cells.

Material: blood. The clonotype was recovered from an older woman in good health.

The CDR3 sequence is CAISEGPSKIYNEQYF. The CDR3 DNA reads TGTGCCATCAGTGAGGGCCCCAGCAAAATCTACAATGAGCAGTACTTC. This chain joins TRBV10-3 and TRBJ2-5; no clear D gene. With 2 bases removed from V and 11 bases from J, the gap between germline ends came to 24 bases. The CDR3 has 16 amino acids. Germline CDR1 and CDR2: ENHRY and SYGVKD.